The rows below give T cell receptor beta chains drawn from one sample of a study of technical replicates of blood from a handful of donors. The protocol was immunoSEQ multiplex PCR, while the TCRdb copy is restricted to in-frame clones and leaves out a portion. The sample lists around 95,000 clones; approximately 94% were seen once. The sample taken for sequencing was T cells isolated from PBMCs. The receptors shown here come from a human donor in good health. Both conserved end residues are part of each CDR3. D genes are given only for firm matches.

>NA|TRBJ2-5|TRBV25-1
TGTGCCAGCAGTGAAGGAGGGAGGGGGATGTGGAAGACCCAGTACTTC
CASSEGGRGMWKTQYF
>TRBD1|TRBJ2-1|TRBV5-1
TGCGCCAGCAGCCGCCTCAACAGGGGGGCCTACAATGAGCAGTTCTTC
CASSRLNRGAYNEQFF
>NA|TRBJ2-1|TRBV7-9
TGTGCCAGCAGCTTAAAGGCACGGGAGGAGCAGTTCTTC
CASSLKAREEQFF
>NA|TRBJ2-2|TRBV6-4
TGTGCCAGCAGTAAACCGGGACACAAGAACACCGGGGAGCTGTTTTTT
CASSKPGHKNTGELFF
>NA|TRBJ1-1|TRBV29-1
TGCAGCGTTCCGGGGGTTGGGATGAACACTGAAGCTTTCTTT
CSVPGVGMNTEAFF
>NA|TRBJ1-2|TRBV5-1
TGCGCCAGCAGCCGCGCATCTAACTATGGCTACACCTTC
CASSRASNYGYTF
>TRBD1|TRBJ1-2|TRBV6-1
TGTGCCAGCGGAATACAGGGGGCGAACTATGGCTACACCTTC
CASGIQGANYGYTF
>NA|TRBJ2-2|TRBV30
TGTGCCTGGGCTAGGAGGGCCGGGGAGCTGTTTTTT
CAWARRAGELFF
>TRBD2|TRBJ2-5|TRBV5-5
TGTGCCAGCAAAAAACTAGCGGGGTATAAAGAGACCCAGTACTTC
CASKKLAGYKETQYF
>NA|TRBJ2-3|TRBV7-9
TGTGCCAGCAGCTTAGTACAGGCTAGCACAGATACGCAGTATTTT
CASSLVQASTDTQYF
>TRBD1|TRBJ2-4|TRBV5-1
TGCGCCAGCAGCCAAGGACAGGGGGGGGACATTCAGTACTTC
CASSQGQGGDIQYF
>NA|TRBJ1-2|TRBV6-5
TGTGCCAGCAGTCTTCGGACCCGGTGGAGGGATGGCTACACCTTC
CASSLRTRWRDGYTF
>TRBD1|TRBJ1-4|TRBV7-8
TGTGCCAGCAGCTTAGCGGGGACAGGAGTTGAAAAACTGTTTTTT
CASSLAGTGVEKLFF
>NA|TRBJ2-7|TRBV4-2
TGTGCCAGCAGCCAAGAGGGAGAGGACGAGCAGTACTTC
CASSQEGEDEQYF
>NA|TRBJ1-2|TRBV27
TGTGCCAGCAGTTTAGGAGCAGGGGAAGGAAACACCTTC
CASSLGAGEGNTF
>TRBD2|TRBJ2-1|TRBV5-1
TGCGCCAGCAGCTTGGCCCTCGGGAGGGTCAATGAGCAGTTCTTC
CASSLALGRVNEQFF
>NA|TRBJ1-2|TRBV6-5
TGTGCCAGCAGGCCCGGGGGGGTCCCATATGGCTACACCTTC
CASRPGGVPYGYTF
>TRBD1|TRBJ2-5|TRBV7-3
TGTGCCAGCAGCTCGACAGGGTCTACCCAAGAGACCCAGTACTTC
CASSSTGSTQETQYF
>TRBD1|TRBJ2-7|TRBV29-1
TGCAGCGCAGGACAGGCATCCTACGAGCAGTACTTC
CSAGQASYEQYF
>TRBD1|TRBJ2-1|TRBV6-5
TGTGCCAGCAGTTCCACGCCCGCAGGGGGCGATGAGCAGTTCTTC
CASSSTPAGGDEQFF
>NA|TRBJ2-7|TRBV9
TGTGCCAGCAGCGTCTCAGGCATAAGCACCTACGAGCAGTACTTC
CASSVSGISTYEQYF
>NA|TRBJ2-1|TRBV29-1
TGCAGTCCTCGGGGACTGCACAATGAGCAGTTCTTC
CSPRGLHNEQFF
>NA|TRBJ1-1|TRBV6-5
TGTGCCAGCAGTTACCGACAGGAGGCTGAAGCTTTCTTT
CASSYRQEAEAFF
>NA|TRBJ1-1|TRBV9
TGTGCCAGCAGCCCCGGGGGGGGCTTGGACACTGAAGCTTTCTTT
CASSPGGGLDTEAFF
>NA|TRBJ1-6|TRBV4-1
TGCGCCAGCAGCCAAAAATCGCAGGGCACTAATTCACCCCTCCACTTT
CASSQKSQGTNSPLHF
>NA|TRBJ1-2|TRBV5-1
TGCGCCAGCAGCCCTGGTCGGAGCGGGGGCTACACCTTC
CASSPGRSGGYTF
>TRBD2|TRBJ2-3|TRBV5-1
TGCGCCAGCAGCTTGGTGCTAGCGGGAGACACAGATACGCAGTATTTT
CASSLVLAGDTDTQYF